Included here is one T cell receptor beta chain sequence, with context. CDR3 length: 13 residues. Germline CDR1 SGHKS, CDR2 YYEKEE (reference sequence). With 1 base removed from V and 7 bases from J, the gap between germline ends came to 11 bases. The data originate from a study of blood T cell repertoires in COVID-19. Across the whole study: Acute-phase and convalescent COVID-19 samples originated in the United States, Italy and Spain.

Libraries were prepared by immunoSEQ multiplex PCR; TCRdb keeps only in-frame clonotypes and omits some of them. The sample has about 180,000 clones; approximately 83% are singletons. The specimen was peripheral blood. The receptor comes from a human donor with active or convalescent COVID-19. The donor label of this sample is uncertain. The chain recombines TRBV5-5 with TRBJ1-1; a possible D gene is TRBD1 (5 bases). In nucleotides, the CDR3 is TGTGCCAGCAGCTTGTGGCAGGGCTTTGAAGCTTTCTTT. Its translation is CASSLWQGFEAFF.